This entry lists 30 T cell receptor beta chains sequenced from one sample in a study of Ad26.COV2.S vaccination and SARS-CoV-2 variants. Sequenced by immunoSEQ multiplex PCR; TCRdb stores in-frame clones only, minus some. This table holds about 480,000 clones, roughly 89% found once. Treatment indicated: 15 to 20 received Ad26.COV2.S at low or high dose, single or two shots; roughly 5 received placebo; per-sample allocation not given. Day 63 following the first vaccine or placebo injection was when the samples were taken. The sample in question was peripheral blood, obtained in a trial of Ad26.COV2.S vaccine versus placebo. The receptors shown here come from a person aged 18-60 years who received the Ad26.COV2.S COVID-19 vaccine or a placebo.

CDR3 nucleotides: TGTGCCAGCAGCCAACAGGTGAACACTGAAGCTTTCTTT. It translates to CASSQQVNTEAFF. The V and J genes are TRBV16 and TRBJ1-1; the D is unclear. Germline CDR1 KGHSY, CDR2 FQNENV. V lost 2 bases, J lost 0 bases, and 4 bases lay in between. This CDR3 is 13 amino acids long.

This chain links TRBV6-5 with TRBJ2-7; 9 bases map to TRBD2. Germline values: CDR1 MNHEY, CDR2 SVGAGI. J was trimmed by 5 bases and V by 7 bases; bases with no gene match: 12. CDR3 size: 15 residues. DNA for the CDR3: TGTGCCAGCAAAGTTAGCGGGAGCGGAATCCACGAGCAGTACTTC. It translates to CASKVSGSGIHEQYF.

The chain carries TRBV11-3 and TRBJ2-1, with D possibly matching TRBD1 (6 bases). This CDR3 is built from 17 residues. V was trimmed by 2 bases and J by 4 bases, leaving 18 bases between them. The V gene's germline CDR1 is SGHNT and CDR2 YENEEA. In DNA, the CDR3 is TGTGCCAGCAGCTTACATGGTAGTCGGACAGCTTACAATGAGCAGTTCTTC. It is translated as CASSLHGSRTAYNEQFF.

The chain carries TRBV29-1 and TRBJ1-1, with D unresolved. Trimming took 8 bases from V and 0 from J, leaving 7 bases between them. Germline CDR1 is SQVTM and CDR2 is ANQGSEA. This CDR3 region has 11 residues. The CDR3 reads CSSLMNTEAFF. For the CDR3, the DNA is TGCAGCAGTCTTATGAACACTGAAGCTTTCTTT.

This clone was observed a few times. The CDR3 loop is CASSVGSGSFSEQYF. CDR3 DNA: TGTGCCAGCAGCGTAGGCAGTGGGTCCTTTTCCGAGCAGTACTTC. The chain employs TRBV9 and TRBJ2-7; D not resolved. CDR3 length equals 15 residues. Germline CDR1 SGDLS, CDR2 YYNGEE. V lost 0 bases and J lost 6, with 16 bases in between.

The chain links TRBV30 to TRBJ1-1, with TRBD1 matching 10 bases. Germline CDR1 is GTSNPN and CDR2 is SVGIG (reference sequence). The CDR3 extends over 14 amino acids. Losses at the gene ends were 2 bases for V and 4 bases for J; bases not matched to a gene: 4. The chain's CDR3 is CAWSRGQGFTEAFF. The CDR3 nucleotides are TGTGCCTGGAGTAGGGGACAGGGGTTCACTGAAGCTTTCTTT.

The chain links TRBV11-2 to TRBJ2-2; 10 nucleotides match TRBD2. Germline V gene sequence: CDR1 SGHAT, CDR2 FQNNGV. The CDR3 runs to 17 residues. The ends lost 5 bases at V and 2 bases at J; junction bases unmatched: 8. The CDR3 protein is CASSPGWTSGNTGELFF. The CDR3 DNA reads TGTGCCAGCAGCCCAGGTTGGACTAGCGGAAACACCGGGGAGCTGTTTTTT.

The rearrangement joins TRBV4-3 to TRBJ1-5; TRBD1 aligns across 7 bases. CDR3 length: 15 amino acids. Germline assignment: CDR1 LGHNA and CDR2 YSLEER. The junction had 13 bases not matched to a gene; V was cut back by 5 bases and J by 9 bases. CDR3 nucleotide sequence: TGCGCCAGCAGCGACACAGGGGCACCGGGCTCGCCCCAGCATTTT. Its protein is CASSDTGAPGSPQHF.

With respect to this clone: This CDR3 is also generated by other DNA sequences in the sample. The chain recombines TRBV5-1 with TRBJ1-1; D unresolved. Germline CDR1 and CDR2: SGHRS and YFSETQ. CDR3 size: 13 residues. Trimming stripped 0 bases from V and 4 bases from J, with 7 bases between. CDR3 region: CASSLGGGTEAFF. As DNA, the CDR3 is TGCGCCAGCAGCTTGGGGGGAGGCACTGAAGCTTTCTTT.

The chain uses TRBV9 and TRBJ2-3, with D maybe TRBD1 (5 bases). In germline, CDR1 is SGDLS, CDR2 YYNGEE. V was shortened by 4 bases and J by 5 bases, with 17 bases between the two germline ends. The CDR3 has 15 amino acids. The CDR3 bases are TGTGCCAGCAGCTCGCTGGATCCCAGGGTAGATACGCAGTATTTT. This gives the protein CASSSLDPRVDTQYF.

This chain joins TRBV5-1 and TRBJ1-1; D is undetermined. Trimming stripped 6 bases from V and 4 bases from J, with 7 bases between. Germline V gene sequence: CDR1 SGHRS, CDR2 YFSETQ. The CDR3 runs 11 residues. The CDR3 DNA follows: TGCGCCAGCACACGCGGCACTGAAGCTTTCTTT. Amino acid sequence: CASTRGTEAFF.

The genes are TRBV5-1 and TRBJ2-7; 7 positions agree with TRBD1. This CDR3 has 14 residues. V lost 4 bases to trimming and J lost 2 bases; unmatched junction nucleotides: 6. Germline assignment: CDR1 SGHRS and CDR2 YFSETQ. CDR3: CASSTRTGPYEQYF. The CDR3 nucleotides read TGCGCCAGCAGCACACGGACAGGCCCCTACGAGCAGTACTTC.

This clone was seen more than once but under ten times. The chain combines TRBV7-2 with TRBJ2-3, with D tentatively TRBD2 (5 bases). V lost 11 bases to trimming and J lost 7 bases, with 16 bases between them. The CDR3 spans 12 residues. Germline CDR1 SGHTA, CDR2 FQGNSA. The CDR3 region is CASSLGGYTQYF. In nucleotides, the CDR3 is TGTGCCTCAAGCTTAGGCGGGTATACGCAGTATTTT.

The chain links TRBV5-6 to TRBJ2-1; D might be TRBD1 or TRBD2, each matching 6 bases. The ends were cut back, 7 bases at V and 7 bases at J, with 24 bases in the middle. Germline CDR1 is SGHDT and CDR2 is YYEEEE. CDR3 length: 16 amino acids. CDR3 sequence: CASPNPGARADNEQFF. CDR3 DNA: TGTGCCAGCCCGAACCCGGGGGCTCGTGCGGATAATGAGCAGTTCTTC.

The chain couples TRBV28 to TRBJ1-1; 8 bases match TRBD1. In germline, CDR1 is MDHEN, CDR2 SYDVKM. The CDR3 is 13 amino acids. J was trimmed by 1 base and V by 8 bases; bases with no gene match: 3. The DNA for the CDR3 is TGTGCCAGCCTGGGACAGGAGAACACTGAAGCTTTCTTT. It specifies CASLGQENTEAFF.

V gene TRBV7-3 combines with J gene TRBJ2-6; 10 nucleotides match TRBD1. Looked up from germline, CDR1 is SGHTA and CDR2 is FQGTGA. This CDR3 has 16 amino acids. Trimming at V came to 10 bases and at J to 0 bases, leaving 6 bases not matched to a gene. The CDR3 DNA sequence: TGTGCCACCACCCGGACAGGGGGCTCTGGGGCCAACGTCCTGACTTTC. Translating it yields CATTRTGGSGANVLTF. Full variable domain (remainder filled in from reference TRBV7-3 and TRBJ2-6): GAGVSQTPSNKVTEKGKYVELRCDPISGHTALYWYRQSLGQGPEFLIYFQGTGAADDSGLPNDRFFAVRPEGSVSTLKIQRTERGDSAVYLCATTRTGGSGANVLTFGAGSRLTVL.

The rearrangement joins TRBV12-3 or TRBV12-4 to TRBJ2-2; D remains ambiguous. V lost 6 bases and J lost 8, with 10 bases in between. The CDR3 totals 12 residues. DNA for the CDR3: TGTGCCAGCAGCCCCCCCCTTGGGGAGCTGTTTTTT. Amino acids: CASSPPLGELFF.

The chain employs TRBV20-1 and TRBJ2-7; the match to TRBD1 covers 8 bases. The CDR3 length is 14 residues. J gave up 3 bases and V 3 bases, and 7 bases lay outside the gene matches. Germline assignment: CDR1 DFQATT and CDR2 SNEGSKA (reference sequence). The CDR3 loop is CSASVGQGGYEQYF. DNA of the CDR3: TGCAGTGCTAGTGTTGGACAGGGCGGCTACGAGCAGTACTTC.

The V and J genes are TRBV7-2 and TRBJ2-7; D unresolved. The CDR3 is 15 residues long. Between the trimmed V and J ends, which lost 1 base and 0 bases, there was a span of 10 bases. CDR1 is SGHTA and CDR2 is FQGNSA in the germline V gene. The CDR3 sequence: CASSLDPATSYEQYF. The CDR3 coding sequence is TGTGCCAGCAGCTTAGATCCAGCCACCTCCTACGAGCAGTACTTC.

This clone was observed a few times. The rearrangement links TRBV18 to TRBJ1-1, with unresolved D. The germline V gene encodes CDR1 KGHSH and CDR2 LQKENI. V lost 3 bases to trimming and J lost 1 base, with 9 bases between them. The CDR3 has 14 residues. The CDR3: CASSPARSNTEAFF. The CDR3 DNA sequence: TGTGCCAGCTCACCGGCCAGGTCGAACACTGAAGCTTTCTTT. Full variable domain (rest looked up from reference TRBV18 and TRBJ1-1): NAGVMQNPRHLVRRRGQEARLRCSPMKGHSHVYWYRQLPEEGLKFMVYLQKENIIDESGMPKERFSAEFPKEGPSILRIQQVVRGDSAAYFCASSPARSNTEAFFGQGTRLTVV.

This clone was observed a single time. This chain joins TRBV12-3 or TRBV12-4 and TRBJ2-3; no clear D gene. Trimming pared 4 bases from V and 6 bases from J, leaving 11 bases between. The CDR3 contains 13 residues. CDR3 bases: TGTGCCAGCAGTTATTGGGGTACCGATACGCAGTATTTT. Translating it yields CASSYWGTDTQYF.

The chain employs TRBV5-4 and TRBJ2-4; D uncertain. The germline V gene encodes CDR1 SGHNT and CDR2 YYREEE (reference sequence). The CDR3 is 14 residues long. Trimming stripped 3 bases from V and 3 bases from J, with 10 bases between. For the CDR3, the DNA is TGTGCCAGCAGCTGGATGGGTGGCAAAAACATTCAGTACTTC. This gives the protein CASSWMGGKNIQYF.

The DNA for the CDR3 is TGCGCCAGCAGCCCGTCTCGGGGAACAGACCTCCACTTT. Its translation is CASSPSRGTDLHF. The chain recombines TRBV4-3 with TRBJ1-6; D not resolved. The germline V gene has CDR1 LGHNA and CDR2 YSLEER. The CDR3 sequence is 13 residues long. Trimming stripped 4 bases from V and 15 bases from J, with 16 bases between.

The rearrangement uses TRBV18 and TRBJ1-2; D is uncertain. The CDR3 length is 13 residues. V was clipped by 3 bases and J by 6 bases, with 11 bases between them. Germline V gene lookup returns CDR1 KGHSH and CDR2 LQKENI. CDR3 sequence reads: CASSPTSADGYTF. Written as DNA, the CDR3 is TGTGCCAGCTCACCGACGTCCGCTGATGGCTACACCTTC.

The chain employs TRBV19 and TRBJ1-1; D is uncertain. Germline V gene data show CDR1 as LNHDA and CDR2 as SQIVND (reference sequence). The CDR3 covers 11 residues. V shed 1 base and J shed 10 bases, with 7 bases lying between them. CDR3 amino acids: CASSIGGGAFF. CDR3 DNA sequence: TGTGCCAGTAGTATAGGCGGCGGAGCTTTCTTT.

This chain uses TRBV28 with TRBJ2-3; tentatively, D is TRBD1 or TRBD2 (5 bases each). Germline-derived CDR1 and CDR2 are MDHEN and SYDVKM. V lost 7 bases and J lost 1, with 15 bases in between. There are 15 residues in the CDR3. This CDR3 is CASNAIRGGTDTQYF. DNA of the CDR3: TGTGCCAGCAATGCCATTCGAGGGGGCACAGATACGCAGTATTTT.

The chain combines TRBV29-1 with TRBJ1-5; the D is unclear. Trimming pared 2 bases from V and 4 bases from J, leaving 9 bases between. The CDR3 runs to 13 residues. In germline, CDR1 is SQVTM, CDR2 ANQGSEA. The CDR3 nucleotides are TGCAGCGTTGAAACAAAACCTAATCAGCCCCAGCATTTT. This codes for CSVETKPNQPQHF.

The chain links TRBV6-1 to TRBJ1-4; D possibly corresponds to TRBD1 (5 bases). V lost 1 base and J lost 7, with 10 bases in between. This CDR3 region has 14 residues. Germline CDR1 MNHNS, CDR2 SASEGT. The CDR3 nucleotides are TGTGCCAGCAGTGAAGGGCAGGGCGCTGAAAAACTGTTTTTT. This gives the protein CASSEGQGAEKLFF.

The chain is built from TRBV24-1 and TRBJ1-5; TRBD1 matches 8 bases. The CDR3 loop spans 14 amino acids. V dropped 7 bases and J dropped 5; count of bases not matched to a gene: 6. Per the germline V gene, CDR1 is KGHDR and CDR2 is SFDVKD. The CDR3: CATSQDRVDQPQHF. DNA for the CDR3: TGTGCCACCAGCCAGGACAGGGTGGATCAGCCCCAGCATTTT.

This chain links TRBV6-5 with TRBJ1-2, with 7 bases matching TRBD1. Trimming cost V 6 bases and J 7 bases; bases outside gene matches: 5. The CDR3 contains 12 residues. Germline V gives CDR1 MNHEY, CDR2 SVGAGI. The CDR3 here is CASSPGGGGYTF. CDR3 nucleotides: TGTGCCAGCAGCCCAGGGGGAGGTGGCTACACCTTC.